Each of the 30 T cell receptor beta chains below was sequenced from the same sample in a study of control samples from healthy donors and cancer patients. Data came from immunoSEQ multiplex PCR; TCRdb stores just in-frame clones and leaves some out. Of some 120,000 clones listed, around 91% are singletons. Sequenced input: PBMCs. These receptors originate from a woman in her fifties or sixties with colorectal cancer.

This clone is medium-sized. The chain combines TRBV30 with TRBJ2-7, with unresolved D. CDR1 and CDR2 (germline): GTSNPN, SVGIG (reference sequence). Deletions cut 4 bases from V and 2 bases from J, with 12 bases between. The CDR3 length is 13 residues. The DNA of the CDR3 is TGTGCCTGGAAGCAGCCTCCTACCTACGAGCAGTACTTC. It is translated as CAWKQPPTYEQYF.

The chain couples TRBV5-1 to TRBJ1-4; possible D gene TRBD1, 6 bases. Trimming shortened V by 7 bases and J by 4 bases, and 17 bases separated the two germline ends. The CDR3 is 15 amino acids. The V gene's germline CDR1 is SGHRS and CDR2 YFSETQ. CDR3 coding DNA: TGCGCCAGCTCGGCCGGGGGCAACTTTAATGAAAAACTGTTTTTT. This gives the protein CASSAGGNFNEKLFF.

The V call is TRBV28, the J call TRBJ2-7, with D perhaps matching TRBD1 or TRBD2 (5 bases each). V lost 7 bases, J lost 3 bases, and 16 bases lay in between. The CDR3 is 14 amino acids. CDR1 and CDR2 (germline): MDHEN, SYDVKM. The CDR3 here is CASTPGRGGYEQYF. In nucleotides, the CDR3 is TGTGCCAGCACACCGGGCCGGGGCGGCTACGAGCAGTACTTC.

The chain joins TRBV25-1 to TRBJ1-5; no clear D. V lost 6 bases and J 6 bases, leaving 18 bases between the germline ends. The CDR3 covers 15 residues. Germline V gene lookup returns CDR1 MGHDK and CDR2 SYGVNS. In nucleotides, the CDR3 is TGTGCCAGCAGCGGCCCGGGCACGGGGAGTCAGCCCCAGCATTTT. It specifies CASSGPGTGSQPQHF.

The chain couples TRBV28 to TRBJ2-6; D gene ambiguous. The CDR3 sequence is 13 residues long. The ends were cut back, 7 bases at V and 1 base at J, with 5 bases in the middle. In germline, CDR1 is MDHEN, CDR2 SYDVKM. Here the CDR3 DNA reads TGTGCCAGCACCGTTTCTGGGGCCAACGTCCTGACTTTC. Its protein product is CASTVSGANVLTF.

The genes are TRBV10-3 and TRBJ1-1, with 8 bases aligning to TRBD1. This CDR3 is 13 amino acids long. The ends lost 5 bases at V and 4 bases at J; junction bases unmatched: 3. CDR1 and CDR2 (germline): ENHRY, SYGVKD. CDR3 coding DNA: TGTGCCATCAGTCAAACAGGGGGCACTGAAGCTTTCTTT. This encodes CAISQTGGTEAFF.

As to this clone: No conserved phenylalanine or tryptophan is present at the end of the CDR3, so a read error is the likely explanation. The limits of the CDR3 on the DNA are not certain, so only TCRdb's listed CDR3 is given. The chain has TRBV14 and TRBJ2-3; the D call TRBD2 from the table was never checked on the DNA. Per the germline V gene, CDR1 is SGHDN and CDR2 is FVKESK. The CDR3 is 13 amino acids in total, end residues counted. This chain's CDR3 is CASSQGGGDAVRG.

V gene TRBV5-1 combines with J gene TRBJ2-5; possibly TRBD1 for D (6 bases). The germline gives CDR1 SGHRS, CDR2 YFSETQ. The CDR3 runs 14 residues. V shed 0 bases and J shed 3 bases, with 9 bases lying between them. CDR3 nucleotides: TGCGCCAGCAGCTTGGGGACAGCGAAAGAGACCCAGTACTTC. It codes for CASSLGTAKETQYF.

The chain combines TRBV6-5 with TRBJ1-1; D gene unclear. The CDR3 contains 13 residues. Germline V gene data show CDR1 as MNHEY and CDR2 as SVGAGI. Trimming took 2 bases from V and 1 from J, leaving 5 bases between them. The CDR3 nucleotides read TGTGCCAGCAGTTACGGACGGAACACTGAAGCTTTCTTT. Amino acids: CASSYGRNTEAFF.

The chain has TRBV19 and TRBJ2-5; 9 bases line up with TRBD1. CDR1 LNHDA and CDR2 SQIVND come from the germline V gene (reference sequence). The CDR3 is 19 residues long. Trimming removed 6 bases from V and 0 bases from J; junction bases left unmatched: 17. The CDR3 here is CASSNKPPPGTGNQETQYF. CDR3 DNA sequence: TGTGCCAGTAGCAACAAGCCTCCCCCCGGGACAGGGAACCAAGAGACCCAGTACTTC.

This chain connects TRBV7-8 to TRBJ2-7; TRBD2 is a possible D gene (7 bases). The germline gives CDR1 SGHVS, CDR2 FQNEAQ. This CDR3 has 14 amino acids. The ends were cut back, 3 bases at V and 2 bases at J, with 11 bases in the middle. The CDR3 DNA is TGTGCCAGCAGCTTCACAGGGACTACCTACGAGCAGTACTTC. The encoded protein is CASSFTGTTYEQYF.

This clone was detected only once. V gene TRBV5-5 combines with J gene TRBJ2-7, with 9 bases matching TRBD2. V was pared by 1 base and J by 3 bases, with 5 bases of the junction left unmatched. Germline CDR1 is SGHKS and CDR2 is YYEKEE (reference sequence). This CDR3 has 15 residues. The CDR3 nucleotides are TGTGCCAGCAGCTTGCAGCGGGGGGCCTTCTACGAGCAGTACTTC. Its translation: CASSLQRGAFYEQYF.

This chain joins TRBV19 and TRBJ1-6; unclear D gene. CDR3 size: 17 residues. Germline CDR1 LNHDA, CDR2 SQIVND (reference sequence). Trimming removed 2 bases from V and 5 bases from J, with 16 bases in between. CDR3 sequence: CASSISLLMSDNSPLHF. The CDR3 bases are TGTGCCAGTAGTATATCTTTGCTCATGAGTGATAATTCACCCCTCCACTTT.

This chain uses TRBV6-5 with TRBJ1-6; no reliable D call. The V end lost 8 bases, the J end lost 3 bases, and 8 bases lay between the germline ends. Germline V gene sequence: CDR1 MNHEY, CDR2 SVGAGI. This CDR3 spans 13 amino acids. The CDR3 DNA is TGTGCCAGCCTTCTCAGCTATAATTCACCCCTCCACTTT. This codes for CASLLSYNSPLHF.

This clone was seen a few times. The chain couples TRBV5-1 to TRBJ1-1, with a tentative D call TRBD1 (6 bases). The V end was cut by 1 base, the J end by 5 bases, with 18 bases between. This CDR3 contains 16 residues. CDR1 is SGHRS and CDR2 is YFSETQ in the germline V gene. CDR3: CASSLQGQGRHTEAFF. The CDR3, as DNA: TGCGCCAGCAGCTTGCAGGGGCAGGGTAGGCATACTGAAGCTTTCTTT.

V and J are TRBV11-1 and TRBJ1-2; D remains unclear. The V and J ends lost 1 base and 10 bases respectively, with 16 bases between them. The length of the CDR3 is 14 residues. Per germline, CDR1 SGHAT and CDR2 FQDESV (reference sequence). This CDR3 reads CASSLDHQRHDYTF. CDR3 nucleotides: TGTGCCAGCAGCTTAGATCATCAGCGACATGACTACACCTTC.

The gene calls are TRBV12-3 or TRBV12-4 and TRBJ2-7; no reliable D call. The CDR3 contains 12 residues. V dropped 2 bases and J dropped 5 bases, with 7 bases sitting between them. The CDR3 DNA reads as TGTGCCAGCAGTTTAAATCGTCACGAGCAGTACTTC. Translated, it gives CASSLNRHEQYF.

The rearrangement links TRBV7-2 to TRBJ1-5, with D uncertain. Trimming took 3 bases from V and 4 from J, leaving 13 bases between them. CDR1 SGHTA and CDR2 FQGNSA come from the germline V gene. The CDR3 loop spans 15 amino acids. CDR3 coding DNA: TGTGCCAGCAGCTTTCAAGGCGGGGTTAATCAGCCCCAGCATTTT. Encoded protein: CASSFQGGVNQPQHF.

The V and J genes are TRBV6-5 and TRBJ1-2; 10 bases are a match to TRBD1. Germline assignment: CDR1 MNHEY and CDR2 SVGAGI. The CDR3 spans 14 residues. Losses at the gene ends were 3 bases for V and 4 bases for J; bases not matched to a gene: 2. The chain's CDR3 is CASSYGTGAYGYTF. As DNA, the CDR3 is TGTGCCAGCAGTTATGGGACAGGGGCCTATGGCTACACCTTC.

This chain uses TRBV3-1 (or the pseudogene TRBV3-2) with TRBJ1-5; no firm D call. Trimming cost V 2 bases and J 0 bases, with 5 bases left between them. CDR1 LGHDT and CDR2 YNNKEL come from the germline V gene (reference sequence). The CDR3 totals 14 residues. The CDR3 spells CASSQQYSNQPQHF. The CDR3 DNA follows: TGTGCCAGCAGCCAACAGTATAGCAATCAGCCCCAGCATTTT.

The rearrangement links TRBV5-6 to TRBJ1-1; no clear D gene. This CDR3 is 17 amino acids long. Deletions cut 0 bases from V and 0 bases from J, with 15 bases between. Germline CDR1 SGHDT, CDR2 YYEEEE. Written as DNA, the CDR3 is TGTGCCAGCAGCTTGGGTGTCACACTACGGATGAACACTGAAGCTTTCTTT. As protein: CASSLGVTLRMNTEAFF.

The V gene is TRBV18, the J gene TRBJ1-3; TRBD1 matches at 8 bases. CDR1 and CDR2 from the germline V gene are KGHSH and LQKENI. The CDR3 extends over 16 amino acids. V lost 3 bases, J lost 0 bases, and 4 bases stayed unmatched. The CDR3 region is CASSPGQASSGNTIYF. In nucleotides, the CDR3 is TGTGCCAGCTCACCGGGACAGGCCTCCTCTGGAAACACCATATATTTT.

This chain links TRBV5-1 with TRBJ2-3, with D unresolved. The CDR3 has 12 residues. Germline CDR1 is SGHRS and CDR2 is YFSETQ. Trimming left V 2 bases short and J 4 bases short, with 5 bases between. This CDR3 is CASSFSPDTQYF. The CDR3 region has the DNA TGCGCCAGCAGCTTCAGTCCAGATACGCAGTATTTT.

Written as DNA, the CDR3 is TGTGCCAGTACCCAGGGGAAGAACACTGAAGCTTTCTTT. This translates into CASTQGKNTEAFF. J is TRBJ1-1 and V is TRBV19; TRBD1 is a possible D gene (6 bases). CDR3 length: 13 amino acids. In germline, CDR1 is LNHDA, CDR2 SQIVND (reference sequence). V was pared by 7 bases and J by 1 base, with 10 bases between.

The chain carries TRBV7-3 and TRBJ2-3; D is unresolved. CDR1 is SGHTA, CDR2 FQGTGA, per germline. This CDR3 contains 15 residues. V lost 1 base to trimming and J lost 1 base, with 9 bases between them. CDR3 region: CASSLNPAGTDTQYF. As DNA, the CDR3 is TGTGCCAGCAGCTTAAATCCCGCCGGCACAGATACGCAGTATTTT.

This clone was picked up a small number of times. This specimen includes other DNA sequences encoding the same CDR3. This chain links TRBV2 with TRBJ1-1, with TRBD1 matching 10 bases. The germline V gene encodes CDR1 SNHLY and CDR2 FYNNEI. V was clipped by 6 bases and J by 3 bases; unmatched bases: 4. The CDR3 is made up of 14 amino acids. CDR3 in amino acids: CASSRQGADTEAFF. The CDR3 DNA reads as TGTGCCAGCAGCCGACAGGGGGCTGACACTGAAGCTTTCTTT.

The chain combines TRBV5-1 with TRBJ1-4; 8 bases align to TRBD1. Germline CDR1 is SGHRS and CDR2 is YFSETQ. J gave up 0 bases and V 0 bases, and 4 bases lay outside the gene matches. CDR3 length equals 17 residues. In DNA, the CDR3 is TGCGCCAGCAGCTTGGGACAGGGGAACCCAACTAATGAAAAACTGTTTTTT. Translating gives CASSLGQGNPTNEKLFF.

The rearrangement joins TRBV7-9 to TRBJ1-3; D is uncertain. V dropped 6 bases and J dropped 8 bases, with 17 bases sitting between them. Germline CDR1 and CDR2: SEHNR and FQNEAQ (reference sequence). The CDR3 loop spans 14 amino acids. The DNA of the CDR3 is TGTGCCAGCAGGGACCAAGTAAACCCCGACACCATATATTTT. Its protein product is CASRDQVNPDTIYF.

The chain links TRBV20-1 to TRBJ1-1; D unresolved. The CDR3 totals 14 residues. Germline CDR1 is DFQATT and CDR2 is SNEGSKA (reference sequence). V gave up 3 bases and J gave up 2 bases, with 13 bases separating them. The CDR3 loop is CSASLGRRNTEAFF. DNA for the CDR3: TGCAGTGCTAGTCTAGGGCGGAGAAACACTGAAGCTTTCTTT.

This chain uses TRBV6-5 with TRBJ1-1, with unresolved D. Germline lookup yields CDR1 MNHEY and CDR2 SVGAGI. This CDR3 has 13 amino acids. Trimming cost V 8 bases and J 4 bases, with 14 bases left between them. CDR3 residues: CASALTSATEAFF. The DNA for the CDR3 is TGTGCCAGCGCCCTAACGTCAGCCACTGAAGCTTTCTTT.